This T cell receptor (beta chain) was retrieved from a study of long-term antiretroviral therapy in people with HIV (dated by TCRdb to 2021 to 2024). With regard to the full study: The earliest samples were collected roughly a decade before the 2015 WHO recommendation for immediate ART, at a time when ART was usually postponed until CD4 counts fell. A retrospective serial study tested whether ART initiation and durable HIV suppression were associated with changes in peripheral blood TRB repertoire composition and diversity. From some 33 adults with confirmed HIV infection, the cohort provided approximately 190 cryopreserved PBMC samples, gathered serially across a mean of about six years (range 1-12). About 35% of the 30 participants with HIV were female. No cross-contamination during QIAcube processing was shown when test extractions of a monoclonal T-cell line were performed alongside 30 to 40 polyclonal samples. Points the paper makes about the study in general: Owing to limited PBMC availability, only the TCR beta chain was sequenced, without alpha chain pairing. No data were available on ART adherence, viral resistance or therapy changes, limiting inferences about post-ART repertoire changes. Expanded TRB clones identified before ART initiation dominated the repertoire at all time points, although this dominance fluctuated and declined in many PLHIV after ART. The samples were dated from about 2004 to 2017, and the ART regimens that were used may be less effective than current ART regimens. Because pre-ART samples had limited cell numbers, profiling was done on unsorted PBMC rather than on sorted CD4+ and CD8+ T cells. Narrower CDR3 length ranges were observed in HIV repertoires than in controls, and an antigen-experienced repertoire with only a slight naive shift after ART was suggested by the network structure. Starting ART was linked to a significant rise in TRB diversity, yet even with long-term ART the diversity remained significantly lower than in transplant donor controls.

Inclusion was restricted to participants for whom at least one PBMC sample before ART initiation and at least two post-ART samples were available. All participants with HIV were treated in the United States of America. Before DNA extraction, cryopreserved samples containing 1-10 million PBMC were thawed and washed. At the time of the earliest PBMC sample, participants with HIV were aged between about 20 and 54 years. Each participant contributed PBMC samples from 1-4 timepoints before ART initiation and 2-8 timepoints after ART initiation, with a median of 7 samples. Serial HIV viral load, CD4+ T-cell count, ART history and demographic data were obtained for every participant. Genomic DNA was extracted from unsorted PBMC with a Qiagen kit on a QIAcube, with processing performed in batches of 12 samples. Sequencing of the TRB variable region was done with the immunoSEQ hsTCRB v3.0 assay at survey level resolution. A depth of 40,000-50,000 T-cell genomes per sample was targeted for TRB sequencing. TRB libraries were pooled and sequenced on an Illumina MiSeq using a v3 150-cycle kit. Turning to the authors' computational methods: Repertoire analysis was run in R within a reproducible Nextflow workflow that covered QC, data transformation and analysis. LymphoSeq2, an R package for AIRR-Seq data exploration, was used to implement custom analyses. A few samples yielding fewer than 5000 total TRB sequences were excluded, leaving 188 analyzed HIV repertoires. Among the approximately 180 retained HIV repertoires, 59 were collected before ART initiation and around 130 after ART initiation. Repertoires were downsampled to 5000 TRB nucleotide sequences, with summary statistics averaged over 100 downsampling iterations. Only TRB sequences with CDR3 regions of at least seven amino acids were retained for analysis. A Shannon entropy-derived clonality score and the Gini coefficient were used to measure diversity. In repertoire networks, the top 5000 CDR3 amino acid sequences were linked whenever an edit distance of one separated two sequences. Antigen specificity groups and MHC restriction were predicted for TRB CDR3 amino acid sequences with GLIPH2. Known CMV, EBV, HIV or tissue antigen associations were flagged by matching CDR3 amino acid sequences against VDJdb and McPAS-TCR. Pre-ART, post-ART and control groups were compared with Wilcoxon signed-rank tests and Holm-Bonferroni correction. The immuneACCESS repertoire file appears here via TCRdb, limited to in-frame rearrangements. These files lack a portion of the clones; in checked studies, under half of the deficit traces to unresolved V genes, and the cause of the others is not known. The V and J calls and the clone size are those of that table, but D and trimming were determined from the DNA. The sample table holds around 22,000 clones, of which around 86% were seen once. The top ten clones comprise 7% to 8% of the sample.

This clone came up once. Its antigen target is currently unknown. Base qualities are missing; no much larger clone stands one base away. The CDR3 sequence holds 11 residues, the cysteine and phenylalanine included. Only the CDR3 region is kept as DNA, spanning 33 bases read in frame from base 1. CDR1 and CDR2 are read off the germline V gene (reference sequence) as DFQATT and SNEGSKA. Trimming costs V 5 bases and J 4 bases, and their ends lie 8 bases apart. Sequenced here: unsorted PBMCs, sampled 1.8 years before starting antiretroviral therapy. This receptor was identified in a woman aged 25 to 39 with HIV. Recombination linked TRBV20-1 to TRBJ1-2; the D gene is not confidently resolved. The CDR3 protein: CSARRIYGYTF. The nucleotide sequence is given as TGCAGTGCTCGCAGGATCTATGGCTACACCTTC.